This T cell receptor beta chain derives from a study of human T cells and chemical hapten exposure. In the study overall: Small pooled library volume differences chiefly drove per-sample TCR yield variation. Findings and caveats of the study: The number of TCRs above 1 in 1000 frequency did not change after DPC sensitization.

CDR1 and CDR2 (germline): DFQATT, SNEGSKA (reference sequence). The CDR3 contains 14 residues. V shed 8 bases, J shed 8 bases, and the junction held 13 bases outside the gene matches. The total RNA was obtained from whole blood that was not fractionated. Attachment of unique molecular identifiers to individual cDNA molecules was performed in the library. Original analysis: Samples ranged from about 23,224 to 700,000 TCRs, with a median of 95,638. TCRdb reanalysed the reads using MiXCR and keeps one entry per CDR3 protein. TCRdb, not the authors, supplied the V and J calls. The sample lists roughly 120,000 distinct CDR3 sequences; over 6.5% were seen once. This clonotype was counted a few times. The target antigen is unknown.

This clonotype was sampled from a human donor in good health. Some clones in this sample may be carry-over from other donors' samples. The sequencing sample was made of whole blood. This chain connects TRBV20-1 to TRBJ2-1; 9 nucleotides align to TRBD2. As DNA, the CDR3 is TGCAGTATCACCGGGACTAGCCTGGCCCATGAGCAGTTCTTC. Translated: CSITGTSLAHEQFF.